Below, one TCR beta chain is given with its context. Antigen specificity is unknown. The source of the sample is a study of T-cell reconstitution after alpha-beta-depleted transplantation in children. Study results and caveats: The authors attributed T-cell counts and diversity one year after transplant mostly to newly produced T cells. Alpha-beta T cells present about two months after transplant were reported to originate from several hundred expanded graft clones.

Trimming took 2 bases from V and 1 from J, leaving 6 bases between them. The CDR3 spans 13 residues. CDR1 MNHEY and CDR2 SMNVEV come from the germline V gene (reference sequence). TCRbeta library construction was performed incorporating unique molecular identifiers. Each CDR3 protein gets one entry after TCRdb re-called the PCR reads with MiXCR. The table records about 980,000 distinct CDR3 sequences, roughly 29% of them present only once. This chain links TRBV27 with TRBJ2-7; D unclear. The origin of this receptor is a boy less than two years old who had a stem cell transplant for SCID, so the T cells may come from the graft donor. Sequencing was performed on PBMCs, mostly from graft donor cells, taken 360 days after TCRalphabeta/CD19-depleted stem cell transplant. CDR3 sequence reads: CASSLRMSYEQYF. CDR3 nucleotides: TGTGCCAGCAGTTTAAGGATGTCCTACGAGCAGTACTTC.